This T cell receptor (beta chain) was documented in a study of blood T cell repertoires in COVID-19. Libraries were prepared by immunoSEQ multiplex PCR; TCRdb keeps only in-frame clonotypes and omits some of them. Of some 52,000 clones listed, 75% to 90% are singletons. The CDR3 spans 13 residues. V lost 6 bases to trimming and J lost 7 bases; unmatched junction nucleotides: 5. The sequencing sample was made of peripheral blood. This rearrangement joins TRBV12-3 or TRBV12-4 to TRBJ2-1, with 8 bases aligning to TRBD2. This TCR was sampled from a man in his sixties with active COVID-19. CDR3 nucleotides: TGTGCCAGCAGCCGGGGGACTAGTAATGAGCAGTTCTTC. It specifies CASSRGTSNEQFF.